This TCR beta chain was obtained from a study of regulatory T cells in long-lasting Graves disease (dated by TCRdb to the early 2020s). As for the study more broadly: Patients with newly diagnosed Graves' disease had been on antithyroid drugs for under 3 months. Persistent Graves' disease patients were compared with newly diagnosed Graves' disease patients by peripheral blood TCR sequencing and RNA sequencing. The study took place in China and was registered as a clinical trial. A total of around 35 samples underwent TCR sequencing: 13 from persistent and approximately 20 from newly diagnosed Graves' disease patients.

The sample's time point label is to be understood as: newly diagnosed GD, antithyroid drugs for less than 3 months. For both TCR sequencing and RNA sequencing, RNA was extracted from PBMCs in TRIzol. Graves' disease was diagnosed according to American Thyroid Association guidelines. The patients came from an endocrinology department in Xi'an, China. Each patient gave 7 to 9.5 milliliters of peripheral blood, collected in an EDTA anticoagulant tube. Ficoll Paque Plus density gradient separation was used to isolate PBMCs, and no further T cell sorting was done. An Agilent 2100 Bioanalyzer and agarose gel were used to check RNA quality, and a NanoDrop 2000 was used to measure RNA concentration. Library prep was done by multiplex PCR. The sample was run on an Illumina HiSeq 4000. CDR3 regions were amplified by Arm-PCR with iRepertoire HTBI primers to construct TCR beta libraries. Gel purification was performed on PCR products prior to sequencing. The published analysis was carried out like this. A total of fewer than 80 TRBV and some 15 TRBJ segments were identified across samples and were used for gene usage analysis of CDR3 amino acid clonotypes. COPE and FqMerger were used to merge filtered high-quality paired reads into contigs. BLAST was used to align contigs to IMGT TRBV, TRBD and TRBJ reference genes, and CDR3 was defined according to IMGT. Highly expanded clones were defined as clonotypes with a frequency above 0.1%. Repertoire diversity was measured by Shannon entropy, and V-J evenness by the Gini coefficient. Public clonotypes were defined as clonotypes shared by more than one individual. The public sequencing data were trimmed at Q25 with fastp and processed into clonotypes with MiXCR by TCRdb, which kept only in-frame beta chains. Each CDR3 protein appears once, grouped with its most common genes and DNA. It is TCRdb's table, rather than the study itself, that gives the V and J calls and clone size. A total of about 400,000 distinct CDR3 sequences appear in this sample, about 14% of them only once. The ten most abundant clones make up about 24% of the sample.

What the research found in general, with its limitations: Sequencing and analysis were restricted to the TCR beta chain. Only peripheral blood was studied, because thyroid tissue, the primary lesion, was inaccessible. TRBV28, TRBJ1-2 and TRBJ2-5 were preferentially used in persistent disease, while TRBV20-1 and TRBJ2-1 were favored in newly diagnosed disease. A larger number of public clonotypes was shared among persistent patients (approximately 3,000) than among newly diagnosed patients (around 870). As a limitation, the authors acknowledged that the small sample size may reduce accuracy. Lower TCR Shannon entropy and fewer highly expanded clones were observed in persistent Graves' disease patients than in newly diagnosed patients, which suggested clonal expansion.

This clonotype was seen many times. Its target antigen remains unknown. One base away there is no much larger clone; base qualities are not given. V was cut back by 6 bases and J by 5 bases, leaving a gap of 20 bases between them. Via the germline V gene, CDR1 is MDHEN and CDR2 SYDVKM. Spanning cysteine to phenylalanine, the CDR3 consists of 15 amino acids. Just CDR3 DNA is preserved here, 45 bases in frame from base 1. The sequences come from peripheral blood mononuclear cells (PBMCs), collected at new diagnosis, from a patient treated with antithyroid drugs. The chain is assembled from TRBV28 and TRBJ2-7; the D gene is possibly TRBD1 or TRBD2, with 5 bases matching each. This TCR came from a female donor with Graves disease. The CDR3 has the sequence CASRLRDGPSHEQYF. The nucleotide sequence is TGTGCCAGCAGGCTCCGGGACGGCCCGTCCCACGAGCAGTACTTC.